The 11 T cell receptor beta chains below come from one sample, sequenced in a study of T-cell memory formation after mild COVID-19 (dated by TCRdb to the early 2020s). Libraries came from 5' RACE. The listed sequencing device is Illumina NovaSeq 6000. TCRdb handled the public reads itself, with Q25 trimming in fastp and clone calling in MiXCR, and kept productive beta chains. Duplicate CDR3 protein sequences are folded into a single record with the most common DNA and genes. The sample table lists approximately 500,000 distinct CDR3 sequences, around a quarter of them with a count of one. The ten most abundant clones make up around 12% of the sample. The sequenced sample was PBMCs or a T cell subset sorted from them (not recorded which). These receptors all stem from an adult woman who had mild COVID-19 (a few samples of this study predate the infection). The sample titles of this study are shuffled in the database, so cell type and time point are left out; the donor was told from shared clones.

The rearrangement joins TRBV5-1 to TRBJ2-1, with D possibly being TRBD1 (6 bases). Per the germline V gene, CDR1 is SGHRS and CDR2 is YFSETQ. CDR3 size: 17 residues. V lost 3 bases and J lost 12, with 28 bases in between. The CDR3 region has the DNA TGCGCCAGCAGCTGGCTTCCCGCCCGGACAGCCACTGTGGGGCAGTTCTTC. Translating gives CASSWLPARTATVGQFF.

CDR3 protein: CASSYSKGTPFSWEQYF. CDR3 nucleotide sequence: TGTGCCAGCAGTTACTCGAAGGGGACCCCTTTTTCGTGGGAGCAGTACTTC. The chain has TRBV6-2 or TRBV6-3 and TRBJ2-7; D tentatively fits TRBD1 or TRBD2 (5 bases each). The germline V gene has CDR1 MNHEY and CDR2 SVGEGT. The CDR3 contains 17 residues. Deletions cut 0 bases from V and 7 bases from J, with 22 bases between.

V usage is TRBV7-6 and J usage is TRBJ1-1; no clear D gene. V lost 0 bases and J 8 bases, leaving 10 bases between the germline ends. The CDR3 is 13 amino acids. The germline CDR1 and CDR2 sequences are SGHVS and FNYEAQ. For the CDR3, the DNA is TGTGCCAGCAGCTTAGCGATAATTGGAGAAGCTTTCTTT. Protein sequence: CASSLAIIGEAFF.

The rearrangement uses TRBV7-2 and TRBJ2-5; 11 bases map to TRBD2. CDR3 length: 16 amino acids. The V gene's germline CDR1 is SGHTA and CDR2 FQGNSA. Trimming took 3 bases from V and 1 from J; bases not matched to a gene: 4. CDR3 in DNA: TGTGCCAGCAGCTTTCGTAGCGGGAGGGTCCAAGAGACCCAGTACTTC. It codes for CASSFRSGRVQETQYF.

The rearrangement joins TRBV9 to TRBJ2-1; 7 nucleotides line up with TRBD2. The V segment lost 3 bases and the J segment 4 bases; nucleotides outside the gene matches: 13. The CDR3 is made up of 17 amino acids. From germline, CDR1 is SGDLS and CDR2 YYNGEE. CDR3 region: CASSGRLAGEAYNEQFF. DNA for the CDR3: TGTGCCAGCAGCGGCAGACTTGCGGGAGAGGCGTACAATGAGCAGTTCTTC. Full variable domain (rest looked up from reference TRBV9 and TRBJ2-1): DSGVTQTPKHLITATGQRVTLRCSPRSGDLSVYWYQQSLDQGLQFLIQYYNGEERAKGNILERFSAQQFPDLHSELNLSSLELGDSALYFCASSGRLAGEAYNEQFFGPGTRLTVL.

The V gene is TRBV7-6, the J gene TRBJ2-7; D is unclear. V was shortened by 0 bases and J by 2 bases, with 8 bases between the two germline ends. Germline values: CDR1 SGHVS, CDR2 FNYEAQ. The CDR3 spans 14 residues. The DNA of the CDR3 is TGTGCCAGCAGCTTAGCGGACGGTACCTACGAGCAGTACTTC. Its protein is CASSLADGTYEQYF.

The rearrangement joins TRBV7-9 to TRBJ2-2; D is perhaps TRBD1 (5 bases). Germline V gene lookup returns CDR1 SEHNR and CDR2 FQNEAQ (reference sequence). This CDR3 region has 14 residues. The V end was cut by 8 bases, the J end by 4 bases, with 14 bases between. CDR3 nucleotides: TGTGCCAGCCCCGACAGTTTCCGCACCGGGGAGCTGTTTTTT. This sequence encodes CASPDSFRTGELFF.

Only a few counts were recorded for this clonotype. V is TRBV5-1 and J is TRBJ2-1; the match to TRBD2 covers 8 bases. Trimming removed 5 bases from V and 3 bases from J; junction bases left unmatched: 4. This CDR3 has 14 residues. Germline V CDR1 and CDR2: SGHRS, YFSETQ. The CDR3 here is CASSMLAGYNEQFF. The CDR3 nucleotides read TGCGCCAGCAGTATGCTAGCGGGCTACAATGAGCAGTTCTTC. Variable domain in full (rest from reference TRBV5-1 and TRBJ2-1): KAGVTQTPRYLIKTRGQQVTLSCSPISGHRSVSWYQQTPGQGLQFLFEYFSETQRNKGNFPGRFSGRQFSNSRSEMNVSTLELGDSALYLCASSMLAGYNEQFFGPGTRLTVL.

J is TRBJ2-3 and V is TRBV7-8; 11 nucleotides match TRBD2. V lost 5 bases to trimming and J lost 0 bases; unmatched junction nucleotides: 4. CDR1 SGHVS and CDR2 FQNEAQ come from the germline V gene. This CDR3 is built from 16 residues. The CDR3, as DNA: TGTGCCAGCAGCGGAGGGACTAGCGGTAGCACAGATACGCAGTATTTT. Its protein is CASSGGTSGSTDTQYF.

The chain joins TRBV27 to TRBJ2-3; 9 bases align to TRBD1. The V gene's germline CDR1 is MNHEY and CDR2 SMNVEV (reference sequence). The CDR3 extends over 17 amino acids. V gave up 6 bases and J gave up 5 bases; unmatched junction bases: 15. The CDR3 DNA is TGTGCCAGCAGCAACAAGACCGGGACAGGGCGGAGAGATACGCAGTATTTT. Translating it yields CASSNKTGTGRRDTQYF.

This clonotype was observed a handful of times. CDR3 sequence (DNA): TGTGCCAGCAGTCAAGGGACCCCGCGGCTTGGCTACACCTTC. Translation gives CASSQGTPRLGYTF. The rearrangement joins TRBV6-2 or TRBV6-3 to TRBJ1-2; D possibly corresponds to TRBD1 (5 bases). V was pared by 5 bases and J by 7 bases, with 17 bases between. Germline CDR1 reads MNHEY; CDR2 reads SVGEGT. The CDR3 is 14 amino acids.